Listed below are T cell receptor beta chains from one sample, sequenced in a study of CD8+ T cells in alopecia areata. The assay was immunoSEQ multiplex PCR, and TCRdb's table has in-frame clones only and misses some. The table records hundreds of thousands of clones, roughly 69% of them present only once. The sample in question was CD4+ T cells sorted from blood, obtained at week 0. Every receptor here comes from a human donor with alopecia areata. Each CDR3 is given with its conserved first and last residue. D genes are given only for firm matches.

CDR3 protein | D gene | J gene | V gene
CASSQSGYQGYGYTF | NA | TRBJ1-2 | TRBV4-2
CASSPRAGHTQYF | NA | TRBJ2-3 | TRBV7-2
CASSPWTSLEEQYF | NA | TRBJ2-7 | TRBV6-1
CASNPDGNSPLHF | NA | TRBJ1-6 | TRBV2
CASSWTGASSYNEQFF | TRBD1 | TRBJ2-1 | TRBV5-4
CASSERGRGNQPQHF | NA | TRBJ1-5 | TRBV6-1
CASSLVTETQYF | NA | TRBJ2-5 | TRBV7-2
CASSVEVNEQFF | NA | TRBJ2-1 | TRBV9
CASTQPGTSGITGELFF | TRBD2 | TRBJ2-2 | TRBV11-1
CASIRGQDNEQFF | TRBD1 | TRBJ2-1 | TRBV19
CAWSAQTYEQYF | NA | TRBJ2-7 | TRBV30
CASSAGTGSYEQYF | TRBD1 | TRBJ2-7 | TRBV25-1
CSVDPYQETQYF | NA | TRBJ2-5 | TRBV29-1
CSARTGADQPQHF | TRBD1 | TRBJ1-5 | TRBV29-1
CASSYSNSPYGYTF | NA | TRBJ1-2 | TRBV6-5
CASKRAGNEKLFF | NA | TRBJ1-4 | TRBV6-6
CAWSPMRISSYNSPLHF | NA | TRBJ1-6 | TRBV30
CASSPRDQYF | NA | TRBJ2-7 | TRBV27
CAWSRTGVYEQYF | TRBD1 | TRBJ2-7 | TRBV30
CSVETQGLAGGIF | TRBD2 | TRBJ2-1 | TRBV29-1
CASSKGQGSQPQHF | TRBD1 | TRBJ1-5 | TRBV5-6
CAWTTLIAGFFNSPLHF | NA | TRBJ1-6 | TRBV30
CIPRPGRADTQYF | NA | TRBJ2-3 | TRBV29-1
CASSQDGRPGGGHEQYF | TRBD2 | TRBJ2-7 | TRBV4-2
CAGAEGYGYTF | NA | TRBJ1-2 | TRBV30
CASRPRGGMNTEAFF | NA | TRBJ1-1 | TRBV5-1
CASSLGLDEQYF | NA | TRBJ2-3 | TRBV7-9
CASSPPDAKYEQYF | NA | TRBJ2-7 | TRBV7-6
CASSRGDNYNEQFF | NA | TRBJ2-1 | TRBV14
CASRTSVSSYEQYF | TRBD2 | TRBJ2-7 | TRBV5-1
CSAGLSNYGYTF | NA | TRBJ1-2 | TRBV29-1
CSVEARGDTQYF | TRBD1 | TRBJ2-3 | TRBV29-1
CSVRRATNEKLFF | NA | TRBJ1-4 | TRBV29-1
CASSLGAITGELFF | NA | TRBJ2-2 | TRBV5-1
CASSLGASGGNEQFF | TRBD2 | TRBJ2-1 | TRBV7-9
CASSPEVGYEQYF | NA | TRBJ2-7 | TRBV5-1
CASSSVLGTGAYEQYF | TRBD1 | TRBJ2-7 | TRBV27
CSVDNRAETQYF | NA | TRBJ2-5 | TRBV29-1
CASSAQGAQGQPQHF | TRBD1 | TRBJ1-5 | TRBV2
CASSLDSEQFF | NA | TRBJ2-1 | TRBV7-6
CASSPATGKNEKLFF | TRBD1 | TRBJ1-4 | TRBV18
CSVDVRMDEQYF | NA | TRBJ2-7 | TRBV29-1
CASSPGTAVETQYF | TRBD1 | TRBJ2-5 | TRBV5-1
CASSLAPRRSTDTQYF | NA | TRBJ2-3 | TRBV7-2
CASSLSRGADQFF | NA | TRBJ2-1 | TRBV7-2
CASSWGDSQETQYF | NA | TRBJ2-5 | TRBV5-6
CASSLSWTGAADTQYF | TRBD1 | TRBJ2-3 | TRBV27
CAWSQETGELFF | NA | TRBJ2-2 | TRBV30
CAWNPSVPHYEQYF | NA | TRBJ2-7 | TRBV30
CASVGRETQYF | NA | TRBJ2-5 | TRBV2
CASSQETGVGYEQYF | NA | TRBJ2-7 | TRBV4-1